This TCR beta chain was captured by sequencing in a study of cytomegalovirus exposure and HLA in healthy donors. This clone occurred a few times. CDR1 SGHVS and CDR2 FNYEAQ come from the germline V gene. The CDR3 length is 15 residues. V gave up 5 bases and J gave up 6 bases; unmatched junction bases: 10. PCR was performed using 60 Vbeta and 13 Jbeta primers. The repertoire was sequenced with immunoSEQ multiplex PCR; TCRdb's copy has only in-frame clones and lacks some. In the table there are about 150,000 clones, under 90% of which are singletons. The chain is built from TRBV7-6 and TRBJ2-7; TRBD1 aligns across 10 bases. This TCR derives from a boy aged 2 to 9 in good health and CMV-seronegative. Sequencing used PBMCs. The CDR3 DNA is TGTGCCAGCAGCCCTCCCCGGGACAGGGGTTCCGAGCAGTACTTC. The encoded protein is CASSPPRDRGSEQYF.